These 32 T cell receptor beta chains were all obtained from the same sample, sequenced in a study of T cells in localized non-small cell lung cancer. TCRdb's table, derived via immunoSEQ multiplex PCR, lists solely in-frame clones and lacks some. The sample carries tens of thousands of clones, around 90% recorded once. The starting material was peripheral blood, obtained before any cancer treatment. Every receptor here comes from a woman aged 40 to 75 with stage I squamous cell lung carcinoma.

This chain connects TRBV9 to TRBJ2-3; maybe TRBD1 (6 bases). Trimming removed 0 bases at V and 3 bases at J, with 14 bases between. The germline V gene encodes CDR1 SGDLS and CDR2 YYNGEE. This CDR3 contains 16 residues. CDR3 coding DNA: TGTGCCAGCAGCGTAGCCCAGGGGAGAGGGACAGATACGCAGTATTTT. Amino acid sequence: CASSVAQGRGTDTQYF.

The chain links TRBV6-6 to TRBJ2-2; weak D call: TRBD1 (6 bases). The V and J ends lost 8 bases and 0 bases respectively, with 13 bases between them. The CDR3 covers 15 residues. The germline CDR1 and CDR2 sequences are MNHNY and SVGAGI (reference sequence). The CDR3 coding sequence is TGTGCCAGCTCACGGACAGCCCCGAACACCGGGGAGCTGTTTTTT. Protein sequence: CASSRTAPNTGELFF.

This clone was detected once. V usage is TRBV30 and J usage is TRBJ2-1, with 10 nucleotides matching TRBD1. The CDR3 loop spans 12 amino acids. V lost 7 bases, J lost 13 bases, and 10 bases stayed unmatched. In germline, CDR1 is GTSNPN, CDR2 SVGIG (reference sequence). DNA of the CDR3: TGTGCCTCCGCCCCGGGACAGGGGTTCCAGTTCTTC. Protein product: CASAPGQGFQFF.

The genes are TRBV20-1 and TRBJ2-7; the match to TRBD2 covers 11 bases. The CDR3 loop spans 11 amino acids. Germline CDR1 is DFQATT and CDR2 is SNEGSKA (reference sequence). V shed 6 bases, J shed 7 bases, and the junction held 2 bases outside the gene matches. The CDR3 region is CSARLAGEQYF. CDR3 in DNA: TGCAGTGCGCGACTAGCGGGGGAGCAGTACTTC.

CDR3 loop: CASSEGTTNYGYTF. As DNA, the CDR3 is TGTGCCAGCAGTGAGGGGACAACAAACTATGGCTACACCTTC. This chain links TRBV2 with TRBJ1-2, with a tentative D call TRBD1 (6 bases). The CDR3 is 14 residues long. The germline gives CDR1 SNHLY, CDR2 FYNNEI. Trimming cost V 3 bases and J 2 bases, with 10 bases left between them.

The CDR3 nucleotides are TGTGCCAGCAGTCCGGGGGAGGGCTACACCTTC. Translated, it gives CASSPGEGYTF. The chain is built from TRBV27 and TRBJ1-2; a weak D match, TRBD1 (5 bases). The CDR3 runs to 11 residues. V was trimmed by 5 bases and J by 8 bases, leaving 9 bases between them. CDR1 and CDR2 (germline): MNHEY, SMNVEV (reference sequence).

The DNA of the CDR3 is TGTGCCTGGAATAGGCAGGGACCCGAGCAGTACTTC. It translates to CAWNRQGPEQYF. The chain carries TRBV30 and TRBJ2-7; D assignment may be TRBD1 or TRBD2 (5 bases each). This CDR3 spans 12 amino acids. Trimming took 4 bases from V and 6 from J, leaving 13 bases between them. The germline gives CDR1 GTSNPN, CDR2 SVGIG (reference sequence).

This clone occurred a few times. V gene TRBV19 combines with J gene TRBJ1-1; 7 bases line up with TRBD1. Germline CDR1 LNHDA, CDR2 SQIVND (reference sequence). The CDR3 spans 14 residues. V lost 6 bases and J lost 5; bases outside the gene matches: 9. The DNA for the CDR3 is TGTGCCAGTAGAATACAGGGGATTCCGACTGAAGCTTTCTTT. Protein: CASRIQGIPTEAFF.

J is TRBJ1-1 and V is TRBV5-6, with 8 bases fitting TRBD1. Trimming took 3 bases from V and 1 from J; bases not matched to a gene: 5. Germline V lookup: CDR1 SGHDT, CDR2 YYEEEE. The CDR3 runs to 15 residues. In nucleotides, the CDR3 is TGTGCCAGCAGCTATAGGGACAGGAGGAACACTGAAGCTTTCTTT. It specifies CASSYRDRRNTEAFF.

CDR3 sequence reads: CASSPYIPNTEAFF. CDR3 in DNA: TGTGCCAGCAGCCCTTACATCCCGAACACTGAAGCTTTCTTT. The rearrangement uses TRBV7-9 and TRBJ1-1; D call uncertain. V lost 5 bases, J lost 1 base, and 11 bases lay in between. The CDR3 has 14 amino acids. CDR1 is SEHNR, CDR2 FQNEAQ, per germline (reference sequence). The whole variable domain, filled in from reference TRBV7-9 and TRBJ1-1, reads DTGVSQNPRHKITKRGQNVTFRCDPISEHNRLYWYRQTLGQGPEFLTYFQNEAQLEKSRLLSDRFSAERPKGSFSTLEIQRTEQGDSAMYLCASSPYIPNTEAFFGQGTRLTVV.

The chain is built from TRBV7-9 and TRBJ2-7, with D perhaps TRBD2 (5 bases). Germline CDR1 reads SEHNR; CDR2 reads FQNEAQ (reference sequence). Trimming shortened V by 2 bases and J by 3 bases, and 5 bases separated the two germline ends. The CDR3 length is 12 residues. The CDR3 region has the DNA TGTGCCAGCAGCTTAAGCGGCTACGAGCAGTACTTC. This sequence encodes CASSLSGYEQYF.

The chain carries TRBV28 and TRBJ2-1; TRBD1 matches 9 bases. This CDR3 has 16 amino acids. Germline CDR1 reads MDHEN; CDR2 reads SYDVKM. V was pared by 5 bases and J by 0 bases, with 5 bases of the junction left unmatched. The CDR3 DNA reads TGTGCCAGCAGTCGTACAGGGGGCCGCTCCTACAATGAGCAGTTCTTC. It codes for CASSRTGGRSYNEQFF.

V is TRBV13 and J is TRBJ1-2, with D unclear. The CDR3 runs 14 residues. V was clipped by 5 bases and J by 0 bases, with 10 bases between them. The germline gives CDR1 PRHDT, CDR2 FYEKMQ (reference sequence). The CDR3 region is CASSIIRSNYGYTF. The CDR3 DNA reads TGTGCCAGCAGCATCATAAGGTCTAACTATGGCTACACCTTC. The full variable domain, rest sourced from reference TRBV13 and TRBJ1-2, is AAGVIQSPRHLIKEKRETATLKCYPIPRHDTVYWYQQGPGQDPQFLISFYEKMQSDKGSIPDRFSAQQFSDYHSELNMSSLELGDSALYFCASSIIRSNYGYTFGSGTRLTVV.

The V gene is TRBV6-5, the J gene TRBJ1-5; TRBD1 is a possible D gene (5 bases). CDR3 size: 15 residues. Germline CDR1 is MNHEY and CDR2 is SVGAGI. Trimming removed 8 bases at V and 5 bases at J, with 19 bases between. The CDR3 protein is CASRRGRDGYQPQHF. The DNA of the CDR3 is TGTGCCAGCCGACGAGGGCGGGACGGTTATCAGCCCCAGCATTTT.

The chain combines TRBV6-5 with TRBJ2-7; the match to TRBD2 covers 9 bases. Germline CDR1 MNHEY, CDR2 SVGAGI. The CDR3 contains 14 residues. The J segment lost 1 base and the V segment lost 2 bases, leaving 0 bases of the junction unmatched. CDR3 residues: CASSYAGGSYEQYF. The CDR3 coding sequence is TGTGCCAGCAGTTACGCGGGGGGGTCCTACGAGCAGTACTTC.

V gene TRBV5-4 combines with J gene TRBJ2-7; D ambiguous. The CDR3 sequence is 15 residues long. Trimming left V 0 bases short and J 7 bases short, with 17 bases between. Germline V lookup: CDR1 SGHNT, CDR2 YYREEE (reference sequence). CDR3 residues: CASSLGRGASVEQYF. CDR3 DNA sequence: TGTGCCAGCAGCTTGGGCCGCGGCGCCTCAGTGGAGCAGTACTTC.

This chain joins TRBV5-1 and TRBJ2-7; the D is unclear. The germline gives CDR1 SGHRS, CDR2 YFSETQ. The CDR3 consists of 16 residues. V was clipped by 0 bases and J by 0 bases, with 13 bases between them. The CDR3 spells CASSLGGNIGSYEQYF. In DNA, the CDR3 is TGCGCCAGCAGCTTGGGGGGAAATATAGGCTCCTACGAGCAGTACTTC.

The rearrangement joins TRBV2 to TRBJ2-2, with D unclear. The CDR3 has 14 amino acids. V lost 9 bases and J lost 0, with 11 bases in between. Germline V gene lookup returns CDR1 SNHLY and CDR2 FYNNEI. The CDR3 spells CASLTDPNTGELFF. CDR3 DNA: TGTGCCAGTCTGACTGACCCGAACACCGGGGAGCTGTTTTTT.

V gene TRBV28 combines with J gene TRBJ1-2; D call uncertain. The CDR3 is made up of 12 amino acids. Trimming removed 3 bases at V and 3 bases at J, with 5 bases between. Germline CDR1 and CDR2: MDHEN and SYDVKM. CDR3 protein: CASSFADYGYTF. DNA of the CDR3: TGTGCCAGCAGTTTTGCAGACTATGGCTACACCTTC.

The V gene is TRBV2, the J gene TRBJ1-4, with D tentatively TRBD1 (5 bases). V lost 6 bases, J lost 8 bases, and 16 bases lay in between. CDR1 and CDR2 from the germline V gene are SNHLY and FYNNEI. The CDR3 covers 14 residues. The chain's CDR3 is CASRRGESWEKLFF. DNA for the CDR3: TGTGCCAGCAGACGGGGGGAGTCTTGGGAAAAACTGTTTTTT.

This rearrangement joins TRBV5-6 to TRBJ2-7; 10 bases fit TRBD1. Per germline, CDR1 SGHDT and CDR2 YYEEEE. The CDR3 runs 16 residues. V trimming: 4 bases; J trimming: 0 bases; junction bases outside the gene matches: 7. The CDR3 loop is CASSIRDRGFSYEQYF. The CDR3 nucleotides are TGTGCCAGCAGCATCCGGGACAGGGGTTTCTCCTACGAGCAGTACTTC.

The V call is TRBV19, the J call TRBJ1-3; D is ambiguous. The CDR3 contains 14 residues. Germline assignment: CDR1 LNHDA and CDR2 SQIVND (reference sequence). Trimming took off 6 bases at V and 1 base at J, with 10 bases between the two ends. The CDR3 sequence: CASRPAGSGNTIYF. CDR3 in DNA: TGTGCCAGTAGACCGGCGGGGTCTGGAAACACCATATATTTT.

This clone was observed a handful of times. This chain joins TRBV6-5 and TRBJ1-6; 7 bases are shared with TRBD1. V lost 5 bases to trimming and J lost 8 bases; unmatched junction nucleotides: 6. Germline V gene sequence: CDR1 MNHEY, CDR2 SVGAGI. The CDR3 has 14 residues. CDR3 sequence: CASSADRIDSPLHF. In DNA, the CDR3 is TGTGCCAGCAGTGCGGACAGGATCGATTCACCCCTCCACTTT.

This chain joins TRBV29-1 and TRBJ2-5, with TRBD1 matching over 7 bases. The germline V gene has CDR1 SQVTM and CDR2 ANQGSEA. V lost 5 bases, J lost 2 bases, and 2 bases stayed unmatched. The CDR3 is made up of 12 amino acids. The CDR3 nucleotides read TGCAGCGTTCACAGGGGACAAGAGACCCAGTACTTC. This sequence encodes CSVHRGQETQYF.

This clone was counted once. The chain joins TRBV6-5 to TRBJ1-5, with D hard to call. V lost 6 bases, J lost 0 bases, and 12 bases lay in between. This CDR3 spans 15 amino acids. Germline-derived CDR1 and CDR2 are MNHEY and SVGAGI. The CDR3 DNA follows: TGTGCCAGCAGGAGGACTAGTTATAGCAATCAGCCCCAGCATTTT. Protein: CASRRTSYSNQPQHF.

The chain couples TRBV19 to TRBJ1-2, with D unresolved. The CDR3 consists of 16 residues. Deletions cut 6 bases from V and 1 base from J, with 18 bases between. Germline V gives CDR1 LNHDA, CDR2 SQIVND (reference sequence). The CDR3 is CASRYTASARNYGYTF. The DNA for the CDR3 is TGTGCCAGTAGATACACAGCCTCGGCACGTAACTATGGCTACACCTTC.

This chain uses TRBV7-9 with TRBJ1-2; D is unclear. Germline V gene data show CDR1 as SEHNR and CDR2 as FQNEAQ (reference sequence). With 0 bases removed from V and 0 bases from J, the gap between germline ends came to 8 bases. The CDR3 totals 15 residues. Written as DNA, the CDR3 is TGTGCCAGCAGCTTAGCGGACGGACCTAACTATGGCTACACCTTC. It encodes CASSLADGPNYGYTF.

This chain connects TRBV5-1 to TRBJ2-7; the D gene could be TRBD1 or TRBD2 (5 bases each). The CDR3 length is 14 residues. Germline CDR1 SGHRS, CDR2 YFSETQ. V lost 6 bases and J lost 0, with 13 bases in between. Here the CDR3 DNA reads TGCGCCAGCAATCGAGGGGTGAGCTCCTACGAGCAGTACTTC. This codes for CASNRGVSSYEQYF.

The chain has TRBV5-4 and TRBJ2-1; 11 positions agree with TRBD2. The germline V gene encodes CDR1 SGHNT and CDR2 YYREEE (reference sequence). V was pared by 7 bases and J by 8 bases, with 8 bases of the junction left unmatched. The CDR3 covers 14 residues. Here the CDR3 DNA reads TGTGCCAGCCAGACTAGCGGGGTATTCGATGAGCAGTTCTTC. Translation gives CASQTSGVFDEQFF.

The chain joins TRBV7-9 to TRBJ1-6, with TRBD1 identical over 10 bases. Trimming cost V 5 bases and J 6 bases; bases outside gene matches: 10. The CDR3 is 17 residues long. In germline, CDR1 is SEHNR, CDR2 FQNEAQ (reference sequence). The CDR3 DNA sequence: TGTGCCAGCAGCGCTAGGGGGACAGGGGCAGGTAATTCACCCCTCCACTTT. Encoded protein: CASSARGTGAGNSPLHF.

This sequence joins TRBV4-2 and TRBJ2-1; 11 bases fit TRBD2. The CDR3 is 14 amino acids. Germline loops: CDR1 LGHNA, CDR2 YNFKEQ. Trimming removed 1 base from V and 8 bases from J; junction bases left unmatched: 1. CDR3 in DNA: TGTGCCAGCAGCCAAGGACTAGCGGGGTATGAGCAGTTCTTC. Its protein product is CASSQGLAGYEQFF.

The rearrangement links TRBV5-1 to TRBJ2-5, with 11 bases fitting TRBD2. The CDR3 totals 16 residues. Trimming removed 7 bases from V and 2 bases from J; junction bases left unmatched: 10. CDR1 and CDR2 (germline): SGHRS, YFSETQ. The CDR3 DNA reads as TGCGCCAGCTCCGCTCGGGCTAGCGGGGGGCAAGAGACCCAGTACTTC. Translation gives CASSARASGGQETQYF.